The following is a TCR beta chain sequence with its context. Per the germline V gene, CDR1 is SGHTA and CDR2 is FQGNSA. Trimming removed 1 base from V and 0 bases from J, with 14 bases in between. The CDR3 runs 17 residues. This entry is derived from a study of T-cell reconstitution after alpha-beta-depleted transplantation in children. The authors prepared the TCRbeta library with unique molecular identifiers. TCRdb reanalysed the PCR reads using MiXCR and keeps one entry per CDR3 protein. This table holds roughly 300,000 distinct CDR3 sequences, 10% found once. This specimen was PBMCs from the stem cell graft donor, taken from the stem cell graft. This receptor was taken from a human donor who donated a stem cell graft to a child with acute lymphoblastic leukemia. The genes are TRBV7-2 and TRBJ2-3, with D maybe TRBD2 (5 bases). The DNA of the CDR3 is TGTGCCAGCAGCTTAGTTCCCGGGGTTCCTAGCACAGATACGCAGTATTTT. Its protein product is CASSLVPGVPSTDTQYF.